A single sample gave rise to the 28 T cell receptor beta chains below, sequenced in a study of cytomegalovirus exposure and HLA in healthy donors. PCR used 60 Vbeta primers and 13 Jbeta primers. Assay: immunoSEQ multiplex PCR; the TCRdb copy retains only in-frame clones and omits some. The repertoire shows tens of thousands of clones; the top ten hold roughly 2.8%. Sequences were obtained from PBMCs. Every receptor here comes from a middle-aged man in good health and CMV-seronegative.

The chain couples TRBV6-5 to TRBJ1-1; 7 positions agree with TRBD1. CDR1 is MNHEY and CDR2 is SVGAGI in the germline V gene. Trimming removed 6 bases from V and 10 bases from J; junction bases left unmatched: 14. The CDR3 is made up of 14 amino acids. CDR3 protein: CASRPGQNKMVAFF. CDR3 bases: TGTGCCAGCAGGCCGGGACAGAACAAGATGGTAGCTTTCTTT.

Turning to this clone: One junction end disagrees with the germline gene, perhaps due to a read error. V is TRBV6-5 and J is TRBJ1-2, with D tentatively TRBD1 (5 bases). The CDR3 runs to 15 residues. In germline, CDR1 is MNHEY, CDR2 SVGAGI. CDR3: CASNYRGGGTYGYTF. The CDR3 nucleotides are TGTGCCAGCAATTACCGTGGGGGGGGGACCTATGGCTACACCTTC.

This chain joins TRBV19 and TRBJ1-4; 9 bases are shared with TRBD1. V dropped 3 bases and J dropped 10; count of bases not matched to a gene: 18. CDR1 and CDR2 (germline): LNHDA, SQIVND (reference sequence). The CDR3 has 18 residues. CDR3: CASSMGGPGQGPLGKLFF. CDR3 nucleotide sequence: TGTGCCAGTAGTATGGGGGGCCCGGGACAGGGCCCTCTGGGAAAACTGTTTTTT.

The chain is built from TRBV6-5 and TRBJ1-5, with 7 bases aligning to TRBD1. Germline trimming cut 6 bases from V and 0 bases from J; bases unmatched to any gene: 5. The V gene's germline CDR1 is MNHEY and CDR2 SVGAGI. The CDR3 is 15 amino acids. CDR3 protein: CASSPRGSSNQPQHF. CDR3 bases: TGTGCCAGCAGCCCCAGGGGGTCTAGCAATCAGCCCCAGCATTTT.

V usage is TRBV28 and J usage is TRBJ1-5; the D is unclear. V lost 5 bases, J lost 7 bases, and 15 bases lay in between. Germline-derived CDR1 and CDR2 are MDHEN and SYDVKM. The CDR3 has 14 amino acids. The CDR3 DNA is TGTGCCAGCAGTGGGGTTGGTGGGAGCCAGCCCCAGCATTTT. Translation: CASSGVGGSQPQHF.

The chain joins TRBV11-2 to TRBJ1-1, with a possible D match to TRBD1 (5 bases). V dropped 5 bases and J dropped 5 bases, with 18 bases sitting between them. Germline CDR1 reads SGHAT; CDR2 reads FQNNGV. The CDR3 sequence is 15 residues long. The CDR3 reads CASSLEGREGTEAFF. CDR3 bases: TGTGCCAGCAGCCTGGAGGGCAGGGAGGGTACTGAAGCTTTCTTT. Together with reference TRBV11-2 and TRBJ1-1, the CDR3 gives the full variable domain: EAGVAQSPRYKIIEKRQSVAFWCNPISGHATLYWYQQILGQGPKLLIQFQNNGVVDDSQLPKDRFSAERLKGVDSTLKIQPAKLEDSAVYLCASSLEGREGTEAFFGQGTRLTVV.

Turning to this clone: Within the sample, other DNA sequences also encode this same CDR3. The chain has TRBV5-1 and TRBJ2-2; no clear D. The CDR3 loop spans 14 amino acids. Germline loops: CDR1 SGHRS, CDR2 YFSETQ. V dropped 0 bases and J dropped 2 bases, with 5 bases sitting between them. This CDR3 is CASSLGGNTGELFF. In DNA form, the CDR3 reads TGCGCCAGCAGCTTGGGAGGTAACACCGGGGAGCTGTTTTTT.

The CDR3 DNA reads as TGCGCCAGCAGCGACCAAAAGACTAGCGGGGGGCCCTCCTACGAGCAGTACTTC. Protein: CASSDQKTSGGPSYEQYF. The chain recombines TRBV4-1 with TRBJ2-7; 13 bases are shared with TRBD2. Per the germline V gene, CDR1 is MGHRA and CDR2 is YSYEKL. The CDR3 runs to 18 residues. V gave up 5 bases and J gave up 0 bases; unmatched junction bases: 10.

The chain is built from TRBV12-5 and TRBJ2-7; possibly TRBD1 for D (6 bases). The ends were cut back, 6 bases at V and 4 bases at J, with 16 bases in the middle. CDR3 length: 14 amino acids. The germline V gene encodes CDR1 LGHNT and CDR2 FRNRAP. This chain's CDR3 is CASGTGTTEYEQYF. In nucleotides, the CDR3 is TGTGCTAGTGGGACCGGGACAACCGAATACGAGCAGTACTTC.

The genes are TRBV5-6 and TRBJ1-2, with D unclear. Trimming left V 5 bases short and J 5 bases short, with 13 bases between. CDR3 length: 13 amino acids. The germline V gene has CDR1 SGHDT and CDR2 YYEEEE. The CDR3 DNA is TGTGCCAGCAGTCTTCCAGGAAAATATGGCTACACCTTC. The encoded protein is CASSLPGKYGYTF.

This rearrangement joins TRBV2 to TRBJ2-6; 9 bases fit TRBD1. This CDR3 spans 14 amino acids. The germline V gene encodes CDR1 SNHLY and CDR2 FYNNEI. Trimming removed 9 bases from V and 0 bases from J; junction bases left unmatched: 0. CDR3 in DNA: TGTGCCAGGACAGGGGGCTCTGGGGCCAACGTCCTGACTTTC. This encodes CARTGGSGANVLTF.

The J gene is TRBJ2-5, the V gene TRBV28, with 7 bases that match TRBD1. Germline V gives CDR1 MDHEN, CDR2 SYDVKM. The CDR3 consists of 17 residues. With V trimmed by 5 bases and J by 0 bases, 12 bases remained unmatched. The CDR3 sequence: CASSPMFGQGDQETQYF. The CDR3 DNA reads TGTGCCAGCAGTCCCATGTTTGGGCAGGGGGACCAAGAGACCCAGTACTTC.

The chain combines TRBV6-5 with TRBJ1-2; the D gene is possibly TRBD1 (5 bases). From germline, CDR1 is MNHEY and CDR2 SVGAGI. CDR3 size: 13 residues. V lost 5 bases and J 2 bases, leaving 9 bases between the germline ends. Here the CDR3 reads CASSPRGNYGYTF. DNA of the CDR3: TGTGCCAGCAGTCCTCGGGGGAACTATGGCTACACCTTC.

The CDR3: CASKRGLANTGELFF. CDR3 bases: TGTGCCAGTAAGAGGGGACTAGCAAACACCGGGGAGCTGTTTTTT. This sequence joins TRBV19 and TRBJ2-2; 9 bases are shared with TRBD2. With 7 bases clipped from V and 2 bases from J, the junction kept 5 bases outside the gene matches. The germline gives CDR1 LNHDA, CDR2 SQIVND (reference sequence). The CDR3 covers 15 residues.

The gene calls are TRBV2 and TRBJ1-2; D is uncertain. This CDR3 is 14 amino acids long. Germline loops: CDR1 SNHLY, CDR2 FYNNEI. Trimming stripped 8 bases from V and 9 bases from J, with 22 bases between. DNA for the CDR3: TGTGCCAGCGACCGAGACGCCGGAGAATTAAGCTACACCTTC. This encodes CASDRDAGELSYTF.

The CDR3 here is CAISDQLDRGYEQYF. In DNA, the CDR3 is TGTGCCATCAGTGACCAATTGGACAGGGGTTACGAGCAGTACTTC. The J gene is TRBJ2-7, the V gene TRBV10-3; 9 positions agree with TRBD1. Per the germline V gene, CDR1 is ENHRY and CDR2 is SYGVKD. This CDR3 has 15 amino acids. Losses at the gene ends were 3 bases for V and 4 bases for J; bases not matched to a gene: 7.

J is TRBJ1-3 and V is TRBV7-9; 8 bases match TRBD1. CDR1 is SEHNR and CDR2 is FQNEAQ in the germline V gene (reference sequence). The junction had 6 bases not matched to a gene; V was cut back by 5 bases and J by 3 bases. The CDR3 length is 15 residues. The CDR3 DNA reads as TGTGCCAGCAGCATCGACAGGGGTGGTGGAAACACCATATATTTT. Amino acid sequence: CASSIDRGGGNTIYF.

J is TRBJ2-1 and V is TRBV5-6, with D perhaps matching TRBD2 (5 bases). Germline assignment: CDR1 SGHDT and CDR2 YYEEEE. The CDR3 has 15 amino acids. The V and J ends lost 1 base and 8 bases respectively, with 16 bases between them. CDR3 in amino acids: CASSLLTARGHEQFF. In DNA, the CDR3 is TGTGCCAGCAGCTTGCTAACAGCCCGAGGGCATGAGCAGTTCTTC.

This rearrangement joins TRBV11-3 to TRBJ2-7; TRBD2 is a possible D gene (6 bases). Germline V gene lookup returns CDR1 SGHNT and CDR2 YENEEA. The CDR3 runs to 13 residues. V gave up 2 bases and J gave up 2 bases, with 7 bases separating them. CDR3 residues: CASSLTGAYEQYF. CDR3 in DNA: TGTGCCAGCAGCTTAACGGGGGCCTACGAGCAGTACTTC.

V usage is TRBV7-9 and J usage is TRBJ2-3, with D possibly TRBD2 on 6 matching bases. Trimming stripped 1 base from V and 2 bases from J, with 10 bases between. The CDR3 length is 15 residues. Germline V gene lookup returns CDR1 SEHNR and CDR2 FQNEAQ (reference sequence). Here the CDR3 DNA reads TGTGCCAGCAGCTTAGGTCCGGGAGACACAGATACGCAGTATTTT. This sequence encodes CASSLGPGDTDTQYF.

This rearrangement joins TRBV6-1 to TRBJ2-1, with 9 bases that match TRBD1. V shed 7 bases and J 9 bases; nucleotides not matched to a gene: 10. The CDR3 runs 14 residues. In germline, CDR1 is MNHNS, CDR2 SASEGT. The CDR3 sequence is CASIRDRVGTEQFF. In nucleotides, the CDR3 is TGTGCCAGCATAAGGGACAGGGTAGGGACTGAGCAGTTCTTC.

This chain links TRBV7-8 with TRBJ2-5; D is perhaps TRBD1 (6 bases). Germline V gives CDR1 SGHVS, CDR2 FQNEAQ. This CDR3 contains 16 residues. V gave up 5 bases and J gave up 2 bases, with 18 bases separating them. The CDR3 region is CASSPSGRGPQETQYF. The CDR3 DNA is TGTGCCAGCAGCCCCTCGGGCAGGGGACCACAAGAGACCCAGTACTTC.

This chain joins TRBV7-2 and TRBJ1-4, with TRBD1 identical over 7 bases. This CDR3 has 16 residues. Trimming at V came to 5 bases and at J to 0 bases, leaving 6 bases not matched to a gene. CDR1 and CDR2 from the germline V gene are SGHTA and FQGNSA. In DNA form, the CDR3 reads TGTGCCAGCAGCCGAGAGACAGGGACAACTAATGAAAAACTGTTTTTT. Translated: CASSRETGTTNEKLFF.

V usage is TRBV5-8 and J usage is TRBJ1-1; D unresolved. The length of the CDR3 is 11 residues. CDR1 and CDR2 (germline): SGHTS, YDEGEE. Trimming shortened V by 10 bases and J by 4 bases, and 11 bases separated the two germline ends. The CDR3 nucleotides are TGTGCCGGTCTAAAAAGCACTGAAGCTTTCTTT. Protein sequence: CAGLKSTEAFF. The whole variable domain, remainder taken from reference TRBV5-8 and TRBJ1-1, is EAGVTQSPTHLIKTRGQQATLRCSPISGHTSVYWYQQALGLGLQFLLWYDEGEERNRGNFPPRFSGRQFPNYSSELNVNALELEDSALYLCAGLKSTEAFFGQGTRLTVV.

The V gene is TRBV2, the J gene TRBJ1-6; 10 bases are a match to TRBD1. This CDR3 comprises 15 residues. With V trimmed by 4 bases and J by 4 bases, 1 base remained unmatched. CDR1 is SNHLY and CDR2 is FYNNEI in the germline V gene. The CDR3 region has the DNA TGTGCCAGCAGTGGGGACAGGGGATATAATTCACCCCTCCACTTT. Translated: CASSGDRGYNSPLHF.

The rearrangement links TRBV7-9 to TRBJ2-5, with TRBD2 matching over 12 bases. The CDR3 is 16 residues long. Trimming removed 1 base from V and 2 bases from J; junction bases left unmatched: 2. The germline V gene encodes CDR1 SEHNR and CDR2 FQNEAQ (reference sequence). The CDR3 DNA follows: TGTGCCAGCAGCTTAGGCCTAGCGGGGGGGCAAGAGACCCAGTACTTC. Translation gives CASSLGLAGGQETQYF.

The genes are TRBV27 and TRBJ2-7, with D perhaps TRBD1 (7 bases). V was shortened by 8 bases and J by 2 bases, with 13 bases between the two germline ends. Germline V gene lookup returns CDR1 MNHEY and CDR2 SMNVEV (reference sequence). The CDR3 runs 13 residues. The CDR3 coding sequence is TGTGCCAGCGGCCAGGGGGGACCCTACGAGCAGTACTTC. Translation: CASGQGGPYEQYF.

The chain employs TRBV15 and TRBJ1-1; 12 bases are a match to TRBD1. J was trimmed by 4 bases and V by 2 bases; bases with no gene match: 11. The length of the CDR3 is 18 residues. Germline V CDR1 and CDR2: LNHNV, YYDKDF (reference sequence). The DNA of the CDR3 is TGTGCCACCAGCAGAAACATTCGGGACAGGGGGCGAGGCACTGAAGCTTTCTTT. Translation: CATSRNIRDRGRGTEAFF.